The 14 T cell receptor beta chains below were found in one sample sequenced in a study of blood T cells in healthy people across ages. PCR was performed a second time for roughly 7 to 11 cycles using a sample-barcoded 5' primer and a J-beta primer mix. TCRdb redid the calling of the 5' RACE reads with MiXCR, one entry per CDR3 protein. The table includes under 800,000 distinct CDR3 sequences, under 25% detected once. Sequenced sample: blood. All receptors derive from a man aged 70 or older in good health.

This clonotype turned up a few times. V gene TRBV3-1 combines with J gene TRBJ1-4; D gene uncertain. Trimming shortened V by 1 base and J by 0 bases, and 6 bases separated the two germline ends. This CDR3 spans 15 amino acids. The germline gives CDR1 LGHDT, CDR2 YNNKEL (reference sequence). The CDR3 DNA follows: TGTGCCAGCAGCCAAGTACGAGCAACTAATGAAAAACTGTTTTTT. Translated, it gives CASSQVRATNEKLFF.

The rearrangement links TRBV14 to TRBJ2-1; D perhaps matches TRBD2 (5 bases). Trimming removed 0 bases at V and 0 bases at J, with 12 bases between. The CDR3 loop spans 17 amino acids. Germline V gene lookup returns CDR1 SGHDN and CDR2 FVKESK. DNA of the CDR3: TGTGCCAGCAGCCAAGATCGGGGTACCCGCTCCTACAATGAGCAGTTCTTC. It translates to CASSQDRGTRSYNEQFF.

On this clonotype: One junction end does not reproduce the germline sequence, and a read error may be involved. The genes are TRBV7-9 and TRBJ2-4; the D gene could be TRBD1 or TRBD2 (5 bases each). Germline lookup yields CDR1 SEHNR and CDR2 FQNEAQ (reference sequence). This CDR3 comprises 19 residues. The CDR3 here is CPSSLPYLRDADIKNIQYF. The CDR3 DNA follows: TGTCCCAGCAGCTTACCGTACCTCCGGGACGCGGATATCAAAAACATTCAGTACTTC.

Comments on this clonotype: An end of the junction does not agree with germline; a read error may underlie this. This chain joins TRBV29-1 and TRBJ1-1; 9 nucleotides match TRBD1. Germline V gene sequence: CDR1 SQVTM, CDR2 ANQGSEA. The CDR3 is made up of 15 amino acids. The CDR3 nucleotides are TGCAGCGCAAACAAACAGGGGGCGGCGAACACTGAAGCTCTCTTT. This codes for CSANKQGAANTEALF.

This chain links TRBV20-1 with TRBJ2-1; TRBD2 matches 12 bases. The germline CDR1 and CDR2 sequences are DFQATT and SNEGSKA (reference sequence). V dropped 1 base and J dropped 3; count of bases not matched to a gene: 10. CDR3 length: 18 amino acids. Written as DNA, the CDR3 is TGCAGTGCTAGAGCCAGACTAGCGGGAGTTCGGAACTACAATGAGCAGTTCTTC. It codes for CSARARLAGVRNYNEQFF.

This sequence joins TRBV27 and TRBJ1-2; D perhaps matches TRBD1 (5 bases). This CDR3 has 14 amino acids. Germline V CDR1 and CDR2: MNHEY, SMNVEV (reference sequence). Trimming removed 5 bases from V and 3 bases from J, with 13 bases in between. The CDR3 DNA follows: TGTGCCAGCAGTCTTAGTAGGGGCGACTATGGCTACACCTTC. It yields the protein CASSLSRGDYGYTF.

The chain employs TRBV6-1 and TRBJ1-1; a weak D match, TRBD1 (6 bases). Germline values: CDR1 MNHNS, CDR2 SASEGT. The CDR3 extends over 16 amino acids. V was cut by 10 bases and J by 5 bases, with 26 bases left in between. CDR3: CATVGGITRGGTEAFF. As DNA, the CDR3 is TGTGCCACCGTGGGGGGCATTACCAGGGGAGGTACTGAAGCTTTCTTT.

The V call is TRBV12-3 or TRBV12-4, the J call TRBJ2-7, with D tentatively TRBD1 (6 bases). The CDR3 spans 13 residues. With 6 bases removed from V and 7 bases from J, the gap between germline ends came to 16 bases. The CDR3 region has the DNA TGTGCCAGCAGCCAACCCCAGGGGTATGAGCAGTACTTC. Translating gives CASSQPQGYEQYF.

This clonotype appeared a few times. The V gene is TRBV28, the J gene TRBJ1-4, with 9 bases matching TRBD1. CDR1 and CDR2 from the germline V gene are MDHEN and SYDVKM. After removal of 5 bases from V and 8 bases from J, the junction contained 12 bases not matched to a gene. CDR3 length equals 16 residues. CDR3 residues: CASSLFRDRVLEKLFF. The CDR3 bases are TGTGCCAGCAGTCTGTTCCGGGACAGGGTTTTGGAAAAACTGTTTTTT.

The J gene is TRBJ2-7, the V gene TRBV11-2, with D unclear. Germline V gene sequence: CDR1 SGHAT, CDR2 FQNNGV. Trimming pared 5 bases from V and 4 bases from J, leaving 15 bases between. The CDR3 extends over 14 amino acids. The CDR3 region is CASSPSTLKYEQYF. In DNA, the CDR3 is TGTGCCAGCAGCCCGTCGACGCTCAAGTACGAGCAGTACTTC.

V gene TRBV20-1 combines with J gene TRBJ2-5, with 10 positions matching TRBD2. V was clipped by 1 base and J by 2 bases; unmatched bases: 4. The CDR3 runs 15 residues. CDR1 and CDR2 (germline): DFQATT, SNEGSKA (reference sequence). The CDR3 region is CSARVLAGLQETQYF. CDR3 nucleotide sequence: TGCAGTGCTAGAGTACTAGCGGGACTTCAAGAGACCCAGTACTTC.

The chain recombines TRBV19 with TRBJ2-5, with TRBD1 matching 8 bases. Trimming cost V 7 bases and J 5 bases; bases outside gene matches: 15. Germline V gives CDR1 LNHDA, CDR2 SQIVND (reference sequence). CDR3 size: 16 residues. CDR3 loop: CASTPTFGQGGETQYF. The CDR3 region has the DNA TGTGCCAGTACCCCTACTTTTGGACAGGGAGGTGAGACCCAGTACTTC.

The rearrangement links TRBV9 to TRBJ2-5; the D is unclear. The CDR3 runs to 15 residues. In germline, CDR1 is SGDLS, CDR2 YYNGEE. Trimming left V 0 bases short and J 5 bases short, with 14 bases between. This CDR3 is CASSVGLVQQETQYF. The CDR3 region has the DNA TGTGCCAGCAGCGTAGGGCTCGTACAACAGGAGACCCAGTACTTC.

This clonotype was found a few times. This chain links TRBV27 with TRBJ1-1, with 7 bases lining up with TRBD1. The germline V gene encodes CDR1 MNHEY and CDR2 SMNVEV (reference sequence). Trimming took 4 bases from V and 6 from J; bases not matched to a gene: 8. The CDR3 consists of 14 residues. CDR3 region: CASSSGGTAAEAFF. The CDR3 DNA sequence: TGTGCCAGCAGTTCCGGCGGGACAGCGGCTGAAGCTTTCTTT.